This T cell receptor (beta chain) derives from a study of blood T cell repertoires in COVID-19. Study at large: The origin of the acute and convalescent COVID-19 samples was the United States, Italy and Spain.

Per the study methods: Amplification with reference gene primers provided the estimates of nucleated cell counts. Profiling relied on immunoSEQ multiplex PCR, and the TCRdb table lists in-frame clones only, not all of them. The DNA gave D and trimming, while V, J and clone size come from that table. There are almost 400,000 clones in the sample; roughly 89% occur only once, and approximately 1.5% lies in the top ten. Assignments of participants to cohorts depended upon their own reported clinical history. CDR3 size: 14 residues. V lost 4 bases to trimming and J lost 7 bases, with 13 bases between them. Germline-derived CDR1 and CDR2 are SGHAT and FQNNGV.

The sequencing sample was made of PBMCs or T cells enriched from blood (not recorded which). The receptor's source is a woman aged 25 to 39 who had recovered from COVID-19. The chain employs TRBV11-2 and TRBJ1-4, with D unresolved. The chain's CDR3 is CASSSNIIGEKLFF. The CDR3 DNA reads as TGTGCCAGCAGCTCAAACATAATTGGTGAAAAACTGTTTTTT.